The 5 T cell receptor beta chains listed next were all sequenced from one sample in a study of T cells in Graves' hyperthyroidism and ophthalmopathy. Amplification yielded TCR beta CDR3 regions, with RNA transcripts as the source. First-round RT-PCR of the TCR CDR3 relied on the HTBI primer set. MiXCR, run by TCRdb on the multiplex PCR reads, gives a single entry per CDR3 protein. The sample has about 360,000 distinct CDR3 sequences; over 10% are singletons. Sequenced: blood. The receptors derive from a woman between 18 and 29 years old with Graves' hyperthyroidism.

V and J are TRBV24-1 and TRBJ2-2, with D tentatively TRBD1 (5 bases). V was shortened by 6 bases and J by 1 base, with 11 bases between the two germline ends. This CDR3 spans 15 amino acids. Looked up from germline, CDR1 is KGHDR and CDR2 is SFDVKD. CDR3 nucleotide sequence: TGTGCCACCAGTTCACAGGTATTGAACACCGGGGAGCTGTTTTTT. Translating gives CATSSQVLNTGELFF.

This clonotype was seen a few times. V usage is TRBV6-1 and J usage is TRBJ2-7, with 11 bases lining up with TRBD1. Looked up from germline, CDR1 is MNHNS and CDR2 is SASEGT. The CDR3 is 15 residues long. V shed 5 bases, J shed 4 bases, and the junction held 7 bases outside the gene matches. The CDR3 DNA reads TGTGCCAGCAGTTATGGGACAGGGGGAAAGTACGAGCAGTACTTC. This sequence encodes CASSYGTGGKYEQYF.

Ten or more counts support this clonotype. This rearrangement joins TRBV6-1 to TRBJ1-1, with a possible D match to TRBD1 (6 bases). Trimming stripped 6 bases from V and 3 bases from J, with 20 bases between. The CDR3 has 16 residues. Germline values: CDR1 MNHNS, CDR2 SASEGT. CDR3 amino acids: CASRVPGQDGYTEAFF. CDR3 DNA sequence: TGTGCCAGCAGGGTCCCGGGACAAGATGGGTACACTGAAGCTTTCTTT.

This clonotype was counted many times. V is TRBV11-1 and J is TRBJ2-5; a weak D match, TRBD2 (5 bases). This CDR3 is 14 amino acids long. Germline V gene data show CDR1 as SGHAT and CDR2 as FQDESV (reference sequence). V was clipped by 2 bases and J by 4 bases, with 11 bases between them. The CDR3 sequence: CASSLIAPRETQYF. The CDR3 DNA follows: TGTGCCAGCAGCTTAATAGCGCCACGAGAGACCCAGTACTTC.

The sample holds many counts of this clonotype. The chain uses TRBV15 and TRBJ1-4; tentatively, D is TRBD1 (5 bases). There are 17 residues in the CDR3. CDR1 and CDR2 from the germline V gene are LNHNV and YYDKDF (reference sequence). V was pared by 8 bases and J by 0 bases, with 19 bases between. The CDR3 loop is CATGDSNQIATNEKLFF. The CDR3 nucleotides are TGTGCCACCGGAGACAGTAATCAAATTGCAACTAATGAAAAACTGTTTTTT. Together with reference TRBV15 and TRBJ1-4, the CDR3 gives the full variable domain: DAMVIQNPRYQVTQFGKPVTLSCSQTLNHNVMYWYQQKSSQAPKLLFHYYDKDFNNEADTPDNFQSRRPNTSFCFLDIRSPGLGDTAMYLCATGDSNQIATNEKLFFGSGTQLSVL.